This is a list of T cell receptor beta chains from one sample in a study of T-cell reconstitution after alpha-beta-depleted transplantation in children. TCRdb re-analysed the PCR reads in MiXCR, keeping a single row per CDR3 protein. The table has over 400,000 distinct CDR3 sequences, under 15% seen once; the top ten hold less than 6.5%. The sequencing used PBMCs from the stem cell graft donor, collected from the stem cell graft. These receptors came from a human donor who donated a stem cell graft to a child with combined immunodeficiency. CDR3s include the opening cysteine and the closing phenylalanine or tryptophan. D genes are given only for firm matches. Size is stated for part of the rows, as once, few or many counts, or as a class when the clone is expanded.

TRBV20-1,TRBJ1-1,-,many,TGCAGTGTTCAGATGGGGAACACTGAAGCTTTCTTT,CSVQMGNTEAFF
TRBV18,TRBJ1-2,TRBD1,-,TGTGCCAGCTCACCCAACGCCAGGGGGGACTATGGCTACACCTTC,CASSPNARGDYGYTF
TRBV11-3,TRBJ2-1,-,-,TGTGCCAGCAGCTACATTCGGGATGAGCAGTTCTTC,CASSYIRDEQFF
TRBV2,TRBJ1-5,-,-,TGTGCCAGCAGTGAGAACTATAGCAATCAGCCCCAGCATTTT,CASSENYSNQPQHF
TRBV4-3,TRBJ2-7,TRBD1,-,TGCGCCAGCAGCCAAGATTCGGTTGGGACAGGGTCGTACGAGCAGTACTTC,CASSQDSVGTGSYEQYF
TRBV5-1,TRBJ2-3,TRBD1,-,TGCGCCAGCAGCCCAGGAACAGGGGCCGATACAGATACGCAGTATTTT,CASSPGTGADTDTQYF
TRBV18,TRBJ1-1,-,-,TGTGCCAGCTCGCTGAATGAGAACACTGAAGCTTTCTTT,CASSLNENTEAFF
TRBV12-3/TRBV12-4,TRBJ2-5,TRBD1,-,TGTGCCAGCAGCCGGGGACAGGTTGTCCAAGAGACCCAGTACTTC,CASSRGQVVQETQYF
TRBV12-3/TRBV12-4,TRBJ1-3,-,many,TGTGCCAGCAGACTCCGGACAGACTCTGGAAACACCATATATTTT,CASRLRTDSGNTIYF
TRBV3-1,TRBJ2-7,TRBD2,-,TGTGCCAGCAGCAATCGACTAGCGACCTCCTACGAGCAGTACTTC,CASSNRLATSYEQYF
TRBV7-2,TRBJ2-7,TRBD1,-,TGTGCCAGCAGTTACCGGGACAGTACCTACGAGCAGTACTTC,CASSYRDSTYEQYF
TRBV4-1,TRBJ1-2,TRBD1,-,TGCGCCAGCAGCCGGACTTACAGGGGGGTTGGGCATGGCTACACCTTC,CASSRTYRGVGHGYTF
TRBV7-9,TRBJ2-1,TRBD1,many,TGTGCCAGCAGCTCACCCGGGACAGGTGCCTACAATGAGCAGTTCTTC,CASSSPGTGAYNEQFF
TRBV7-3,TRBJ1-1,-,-,TGTGCCAGCAGCTTAAATGGACCCGGAAACACTGAAGCTTTCTTT,CASSLNGPGNTEAFF
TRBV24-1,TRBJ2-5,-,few,TGTGCCACCAGTGATTTGCGAGAGATGGAGGAGACCCAGTACTTC,CATSDLREMEETQYF
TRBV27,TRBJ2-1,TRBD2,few,TGTGCCAGCAGTATAGCCGGGACTAGCAACAATGAGCAGTTCTTC,CASSIAGTSNNEQFF
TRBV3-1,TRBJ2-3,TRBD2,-,TGTGCCAGCAGCCAAGTGAGGGTAGCGGGGGATACGCAGTATTTT,CASSQVRVAGDTQYF
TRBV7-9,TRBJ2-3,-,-,TGTGCCAGCAGCGAAGCCCAGAAAATCACAGATACGCAGTATTTT,CASSEAQKITDTQYF
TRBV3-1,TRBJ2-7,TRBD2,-,TGTGCCTCCTGCAAGAGACTAGCGGCACCTTTCTCCTACGAGCAGTACTTC,CASCKRLAAPFSYEQYF
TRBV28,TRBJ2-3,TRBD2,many,TGTGCCAGCAGACTAGCGGGGGGAAATACGCAGTATTTT,CASRLAGGNTQYF
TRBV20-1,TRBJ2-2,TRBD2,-,TGCAGTGCTAGACAGAGCAGACAGGGACTAGCGGGAGTCGGGGAGCTGTTTTTT,CSARQSRQGLAGVGELFF
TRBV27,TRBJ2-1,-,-,TGTGCCAGCAGTCCACGGCAGGGTCCGAATGAGCAGTTCTTC,CASSPRQGPNEQFF
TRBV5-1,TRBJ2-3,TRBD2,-,TGCGCCAGCAGCTTGGGGGGACTAGCGGGAATCACAGATACGCAGTATTTT,CASSLGGLAGITDTQYF
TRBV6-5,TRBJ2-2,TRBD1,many,TGTGCCAGCAGTTACTCGGGGACAGGGGGCCTAATTCGCACCGGGGAGCTGTTTTTT,CASSYSGTGGLIRTGELFF
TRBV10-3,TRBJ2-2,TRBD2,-,TGTGCCAGCCTTAGCGGGACTCAGAACACCGGGGAGCTGTTTTTT,CASLSGTQNTGELFF
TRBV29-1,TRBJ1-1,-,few,TGCAGCGCCAGGACCGGGGGAACTGAAGCTTTCTTT,CSARTGGTEAFF
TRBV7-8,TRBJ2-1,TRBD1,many,TGTGCCAGCAGCGGACGGACAGGGTATGAGCAGTTCTTC,CASSGRTGYEQFF
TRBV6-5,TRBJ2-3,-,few,TGTGCCAGCAGTTACCCCGGAGGGGGAGATACGCAGTATTTT,CASSYPGGGDTQYF
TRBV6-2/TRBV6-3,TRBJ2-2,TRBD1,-,TGTGCCAGCACCAGGGGGCTCTCAAACACCGGGGAGCTGTTTTTT,CASTRGLSNTGELFF
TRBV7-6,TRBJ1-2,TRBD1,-,TGTGCCAGCAGCGAGACAGGGGGCTTATATGGCTACACCTTC,CASSETGGLYGYTF
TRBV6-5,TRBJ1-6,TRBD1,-,TGTGCCAGCATGCAGGACAGGGGGGATTCACCCCTCCACTTT,CASMQDRGDSPLHF
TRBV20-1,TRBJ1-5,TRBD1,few,TGCAGTGCTGGTGGACAGGGACCAGGTCAGCCCCAGCATTTT,CSAGGQGPGQPQHF
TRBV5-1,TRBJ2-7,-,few,TGCGCCAGCAGTCGGGGGCAGGGGAACGACGAGCAGTACTTC,CASSRGQGNDEQYF
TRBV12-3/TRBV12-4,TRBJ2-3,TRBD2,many,TGTGCCAGCAGTTTCGCGACTAGCGGCACAGATACGCAGTATTTT,CASSFATSGTDTQYF
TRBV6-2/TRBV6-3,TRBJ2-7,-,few,TGTGCCAGCAGTTACAGGGTAACAGGGACCTACGAGCAGTACTTC,CASSYRVTGTYEQYF
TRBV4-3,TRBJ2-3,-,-,TGCGCCAACAGCCAAGAACGCTGGGGGCGAGGCACAGATACGCAGTATTTT,CANSQERWGRGTDTQYF
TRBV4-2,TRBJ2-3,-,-,TGTGCCAGCAGCCAAGACCTCAGGGGCGCATCGGATACGCAGTATTTT,CASSQDLRGASDTQYF
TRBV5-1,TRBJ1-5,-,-,TGCGCCAGCAGCTGGACAGATTATAGCAATCAGCCCCAGCATTTT,CASSWTDYSNQPQHF
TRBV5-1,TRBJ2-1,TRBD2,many,TGCGCCAGCAGCTTGGTTGGGACTAGCGGGAACAATGAGCAGTTCTTC,CASSLVGTSGNNEQFF
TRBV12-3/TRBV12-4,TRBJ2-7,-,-,TGTGCCAGCAGCCTCAGATACTCCTACGAGCAGTACTTC,CASSLRYSYEQYF
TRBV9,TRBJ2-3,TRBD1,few,TGTGCCAGCAGCGTAGAGGGGGCAACAGATACGCAGTATTTT,CASSVEGATDTQYF
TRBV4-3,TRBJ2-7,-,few,TGCGCCAGCAGCCAAGATTACCCATCCTACGAGCAGTACTTC,CASSQDYPSYEQYF
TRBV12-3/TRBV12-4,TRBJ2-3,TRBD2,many,TGTGCCAGCGGCCTGGCGGGAGGATGGACAGATACGCAGTATTTT,CASGLAGGWTDTQYF
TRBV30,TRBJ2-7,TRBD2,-,TGTGCCTGGAGCCGGGGAACTAGCGGGATAGAGCAGTACTTC,CAWSRGTSGIEQYF
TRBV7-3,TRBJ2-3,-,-,TGTGCCAGCAGCGAAAGAGGCGGGACCCCATTTACAGATACGCAGTATTTT,CASSERGGTPFTDTQYF
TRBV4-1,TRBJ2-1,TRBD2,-,TGCGCCAGCAGCCAGGCTAGCGGTCGAAAGTTCTTC,CASSQASGRKFF
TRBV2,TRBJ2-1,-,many,TGTGCCAGCAGTGAACTAGATGAGCAGTTCTTC,CASSELDEQFF
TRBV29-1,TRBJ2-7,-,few,TGCAGCGCAGCCTTATTGACAGAATTCAACTCCTACGAGCAGTACTTC,CSAALLTEFNSYEQYF
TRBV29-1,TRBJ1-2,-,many,TGCAGCGTTGAAATTAGCCCTAACTATGGCTACACCTTC,CSVEISPNYGYTF
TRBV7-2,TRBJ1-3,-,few,TGTGCCAGCAGCTTCAGGGGCAACACCATATATTTT,CASSFRGNTIYF
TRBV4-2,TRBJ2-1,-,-,TGTGCCAGCAGCCCCCCAAAGAACAATGAGCAGTTCTTC,CASSPPKNNEQFF
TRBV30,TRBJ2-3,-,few,TGTGCCTGGACTGCCTTGGGGACGGCAACAGATACGCAGTATTTT,CAWTALGTATDTQYF